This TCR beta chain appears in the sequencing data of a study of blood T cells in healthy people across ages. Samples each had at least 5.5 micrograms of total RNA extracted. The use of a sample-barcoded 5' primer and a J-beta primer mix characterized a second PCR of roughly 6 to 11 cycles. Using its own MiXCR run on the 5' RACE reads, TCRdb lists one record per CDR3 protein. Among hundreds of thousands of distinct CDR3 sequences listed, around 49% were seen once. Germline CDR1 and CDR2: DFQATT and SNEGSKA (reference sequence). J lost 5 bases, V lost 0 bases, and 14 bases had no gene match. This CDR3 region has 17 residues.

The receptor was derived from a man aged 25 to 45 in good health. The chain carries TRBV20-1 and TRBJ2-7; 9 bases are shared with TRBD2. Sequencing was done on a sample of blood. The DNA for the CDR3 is TGCAGTGCTAGAGATGGGTCTCGATTAGCGGGAGTGGACGAGCAGTACTTC. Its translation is CSARDGSRLAGVDEQYF.